The rows below give T cell receptor beta chains drawn from one sample of a study of control samples from healthy donors and cancer patients. TCRdb's copy holds only in-frame clones and misses some; the assay was immunoSEQ multiplex PCR. The data hold some 90,000 clones, with about 89% observed a single time. The sample consisted of blood. The receptor set was obtained from a woman in her fifties or sixties in good health. The CDR3 runs from the conserved cysteine through the conserved F or W. D genes are given only for firm matches. Size values are once, few and many counts, or a class for expanded clones, and some rows have none.

len,v_gene,d_gene,abundance,j_gene,CDR3nt,CDR3aa
18,TRBV18,-,-,TRBJ1-1,TGTGCCAGCTCACCGGTGGTCGGGCGGGGCCTAGGGGACACTGAAGCTTTCTTT,CASSPVVGRGLGDTEAFF
16,TRBV5-1,-,-,TRBJ2-7,TGCGCCAGCAGCTCGGGCCATTCGGCTAGTTCCCCGGGGGAGTACTTC,CASSSGHSASSPGEYF
14,TRBV6-5,-,-,TRBJ1-1,TGTGCCAGCAGTTTACGGTCAGCGAACACTGAAGCTTTCTTT,CASSLRSANTEAFF
16,TRBV5-6,TRBD1,-,TRBJ1-4,TGTGCCAGCAGCTTAGGGGGCGCGGGATCTAATGAAAAACTGTTTTTT,CASSLGGAGSNEKLFF
15,TRBV2,-,-,TRBJ2-7,TGTGCCAGCAGTGATAGGGTCCCCCTTCCGTACGAGCAGTACTTC,CASSDRVPLPYEQYF
14,TRBV5-4,-,once,TRBJ2-5,TGTGCCAGCAGCTTGGCCGGCAGTTCGGAGACCCAGTACTTC,CASSLAGSSETQYF
11,TRBV21-1,-,-,TRBJ1-1,TGTGCCAGCAGCCCAACTATACGAGCTTTCTTT,CASSPTIRAFF
11,TRBV15,-,once,TRBJ1-2,TGTGCCACCACCGATGAGATGGGCTACACCTTC,CATTDEMGYTF
15,TRBV11-2,TRBD1,few,TRBJ1-5,TGTGCCAGCAGCTACGGACAGGGCCCAGGGCAGCCCCAGCATTTT,CASSYGQGPGQPQHF
15,TRBV7-3,TRBD2,-,TRBJ2-1,TGTGCCAGCAGCTTTAGCGGGAGCTCCTACAATGAGCAGTTCTTC,CASSFSGSSYNEQFF
14,TRBV9,-,-,TRBJ2-1,TGTGCCAGCAGCGTAGTGGACGGGAGCAATGAGCAGTTCTTC,CASSVVDGSNEQFF
15,TRBV28,-,-,TRBJ1-6,TGTGCCAGCAGTTTTAGTGGACAGCAATATTCACCCCTCCACTTT,CASSFSGQQYSPLHF
15,TRBV7-9,-,-,TRBJ2-6,TGTGCCAGCAGCCTACAGAGCTCTGGGGCCAACGTCCTGACTTTC,CASSLQSSGANVLTF
15,TRBV2,TRBD2,-,TRBJ2-1,TGTGCCAGCACTCCAACTAGCGGGAGTTACGATGAGCAGTTCTTC,CASTPTSGSYDEQFF
16,TRBV11-2,-,-,TRBJ2-3,TGTGCCAGCAGCTCGCTCTTAAAGGGGCCCCCGGATACGCAGTATTTT,CASSSLLKGPPDTQYF
15,TRBV30,-,once,TRBJ1-2,TGTGCCTGGAGTGTATATCCAGGACAGAACTATGGCTACACCTTC,CAWSVYPGQNYGYTF
16,TRBV7-3,TRBD2,-,TRBJ2-1,TGTGCCAGCAGCTTAATGCTAGCGGGAGGGGAAATTAAACAGTTCTTC,CASSLMLAGGEIKQFF
14,TRBV5-4,-,-,TRBJ2-3,TGTGCCAGCAGCTTCAAACTAGTTACAGATACGCAGTATTTT,CASSFKLVTDTQYF
14,TRBV7-9,TRBD1,-,TRBJ1-2,TGTGCCAGCAGCACGGAGACAGGGGGTTATGGCTACACCTTC,CASSTETGGYGYTF
14,TRBV10-3,-,-,TRBJ1-2,TGTGCCATCAGTGAGTCCGCCAGAAACTATGGCTACACCTTC,CAISESARNYGYTF
15,TRBV6-6,-,-,TRBJ2-7,TGTGCCAGCAGTTACGGGCAGGTGACCTCCTACGAGCAGTACTTC,CASSYGQVTSYEQYF
13,TRBV19,-,-,TRBJ1-1,TGTGCCAGTCGGACCACTCGACAGGCGGAAGCTTTCTTT,CASRTTRQAEAFF